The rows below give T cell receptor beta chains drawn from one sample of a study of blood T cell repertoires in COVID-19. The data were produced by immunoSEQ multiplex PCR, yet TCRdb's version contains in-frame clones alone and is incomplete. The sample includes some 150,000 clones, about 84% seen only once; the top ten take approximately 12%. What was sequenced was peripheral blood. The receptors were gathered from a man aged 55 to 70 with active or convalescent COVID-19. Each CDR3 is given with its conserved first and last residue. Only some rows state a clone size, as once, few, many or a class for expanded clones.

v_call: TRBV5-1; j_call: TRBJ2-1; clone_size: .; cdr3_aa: CASSKGLNNEQFF
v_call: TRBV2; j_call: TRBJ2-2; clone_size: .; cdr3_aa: CASSVRTSTGELFF
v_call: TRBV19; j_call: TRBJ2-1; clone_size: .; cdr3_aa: CASSISPGGGSYNEQFF
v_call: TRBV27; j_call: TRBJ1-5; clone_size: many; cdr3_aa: CASSLGKGNQPQHF
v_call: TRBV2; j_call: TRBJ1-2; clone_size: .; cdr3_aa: CASIIGRNNYGYTF
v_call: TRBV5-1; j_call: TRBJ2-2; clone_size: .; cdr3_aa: CASSFSTGVGTGELFF
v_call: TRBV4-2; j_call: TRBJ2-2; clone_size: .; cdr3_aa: CASSQGGGATGELFF
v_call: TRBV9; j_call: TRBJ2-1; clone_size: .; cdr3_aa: CASSVAELAREQFF
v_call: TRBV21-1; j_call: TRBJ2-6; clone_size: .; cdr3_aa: CASSRERQGFSGANVLTF
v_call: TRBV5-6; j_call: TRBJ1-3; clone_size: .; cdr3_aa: CASSTGTGNRNTIYF
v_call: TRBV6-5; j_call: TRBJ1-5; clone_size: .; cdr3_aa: CASSYSRRGDQPQHF
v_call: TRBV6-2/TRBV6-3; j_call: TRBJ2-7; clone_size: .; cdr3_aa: CASSYSAGTGPYEQYF
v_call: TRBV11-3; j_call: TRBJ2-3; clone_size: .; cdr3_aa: CASSFSTGSETDTQYF
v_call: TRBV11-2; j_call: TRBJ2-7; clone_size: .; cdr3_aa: CASSLNPSGDYEQYF
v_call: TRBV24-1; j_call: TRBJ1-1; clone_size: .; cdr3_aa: CATSDGQAMDTEAFF
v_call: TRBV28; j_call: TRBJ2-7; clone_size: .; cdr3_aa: CASNDGLQYF
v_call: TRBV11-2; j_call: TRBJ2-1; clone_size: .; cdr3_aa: CASSSYGLASNEQFF
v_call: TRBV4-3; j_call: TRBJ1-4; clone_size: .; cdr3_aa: CASSQAQASHNEKLFF
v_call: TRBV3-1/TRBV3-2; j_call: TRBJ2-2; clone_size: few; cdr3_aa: CASSLGTGGNTGELFF
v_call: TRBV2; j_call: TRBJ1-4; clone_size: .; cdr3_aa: CASGGVEGEKLFF
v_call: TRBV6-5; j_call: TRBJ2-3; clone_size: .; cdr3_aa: CASSIQSTSTDTQYF
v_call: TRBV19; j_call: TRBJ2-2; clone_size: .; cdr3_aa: CASNPANTGELFF
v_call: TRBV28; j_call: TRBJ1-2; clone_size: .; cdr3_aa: CASSLFGQGSGGYTF
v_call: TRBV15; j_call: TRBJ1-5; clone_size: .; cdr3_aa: CATSRSDRGQQPQHF
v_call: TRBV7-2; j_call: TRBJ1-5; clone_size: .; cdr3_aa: CASSWDRGTPQHF
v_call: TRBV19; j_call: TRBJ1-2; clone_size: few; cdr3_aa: CASSINRDQGYTF
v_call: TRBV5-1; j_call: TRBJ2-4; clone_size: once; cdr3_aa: CASSLERGSRNIQYF
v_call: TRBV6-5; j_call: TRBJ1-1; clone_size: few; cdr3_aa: CASSREGNTEAFF
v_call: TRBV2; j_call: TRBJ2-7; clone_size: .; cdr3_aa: CASRGTSGGYEQYF
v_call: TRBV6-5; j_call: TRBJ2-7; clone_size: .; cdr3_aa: CASSYVRGRAYEQYF
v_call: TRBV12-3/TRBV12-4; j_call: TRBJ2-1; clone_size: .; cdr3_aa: CASKRSSYNEQFF
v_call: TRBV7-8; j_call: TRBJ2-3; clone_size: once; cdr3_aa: CASSPNRDSPSTDTQYF
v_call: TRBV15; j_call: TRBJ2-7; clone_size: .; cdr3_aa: CATSREWGSGYEQYF
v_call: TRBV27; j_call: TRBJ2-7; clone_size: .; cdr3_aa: CASSLRGHYEQYF
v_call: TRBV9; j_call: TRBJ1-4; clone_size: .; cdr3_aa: CASSLNPGGLNEKLFF
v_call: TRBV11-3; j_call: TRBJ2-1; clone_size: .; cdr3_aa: CASSLGLAGGNEQFF
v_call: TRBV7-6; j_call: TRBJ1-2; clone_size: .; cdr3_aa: CASGGEGPSNYGYTF
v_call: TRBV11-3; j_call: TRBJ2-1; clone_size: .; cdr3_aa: CASSSGLVGNEQFF
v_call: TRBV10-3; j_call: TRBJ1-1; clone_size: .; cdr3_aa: CAISNQRGNTEAFF
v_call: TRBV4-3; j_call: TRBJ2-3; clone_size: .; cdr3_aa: CASSQGLGIDTQYF
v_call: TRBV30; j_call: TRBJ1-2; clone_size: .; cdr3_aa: CACPNPRGGEYGYTF
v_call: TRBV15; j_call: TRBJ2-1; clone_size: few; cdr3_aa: CATSRDGQLGDEQFF
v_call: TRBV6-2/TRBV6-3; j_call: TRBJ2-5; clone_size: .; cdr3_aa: CASSYSGQAITQETQYF
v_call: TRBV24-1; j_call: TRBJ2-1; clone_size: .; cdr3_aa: CATSVGTSGTYNEQFF
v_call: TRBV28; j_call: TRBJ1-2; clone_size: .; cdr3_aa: CASSAPRDSSNYGYTF